One and the same sample provided the 2 T cell receptor beta chains below, sequenced in a study of blood T cells in healthy people across ages. Alongside a J-beta primer mix, a sample-barcoded 5' primer served in a second PCR lasting roughly 6 to 11 cycles. TCRdb reprocessed the 5' RACE reads via MiXCR and lists one record per CDR3 protein. The sample holds 660,000 or so distinct CDR3 sequences; approximately 50% are singletons and the top ten take approximately 37%. Sequencing was performed on blood. Receptors were obtained from a man aged 55 to 70 in good health.

The chain is built from TRBV5-1 and TRBJ2-1; possibly TRBD2 for D (5 bases). Matching the DNA end better, TRBJ2-7 makes the J call doubtful. Germline CDR1 reads SGHRS; CDR2 reads YFSETQ. This CDR3 contains 15 residues. This CDR3 is CASSLVSSSYNEQYF. In nucleotides, the CDR3 is TGCGCCAGCAGCTTGGTCTCTAGCTCCTACAATGAGCAGTACTTC.

The chain combines TRBV20-1 with TRBJ2-1, with 8 bases aligning to TRBD2. The tail of the sequence fits TRBJ2-7 better, so the J call may be wrong. CDR3 size: 14 residues. Germline lookup yields CDR1 DFQATT and CDR2 SNEGSKA (reference sequence). The CDR3 region is CSASSGVTYNEQYF. The CDR3 DNA follows: TGCAGTGCTAGTAGCGGGGTTACATACAATGAGCAGTACTTC.